This TCR beta chain was documented in a study of cytomegalovirus exposure and HLA in healthy donors. Study-level results: Most CMV-associated TCR beta chains were later found to appear HLA-restricted. According to a later analysis, donors in an Asian-associated ancestry cluster reportedly had fewer N-insertions than the approximately 720-donor mean. In an earlier analysis, about 87% or about 30%: the productive usage of most TCR beta V segments.

The CDR3 covers 15 residues. Per the germline V gene, CDR1 is KGHSH and CDR2 is LQKENI. V shed 6 bases and J 1 base; nucleotides not matched to a gene: 1. 60 Vbeta and 13 Jbeta primers were used in PCR. The assay was immunoSEQ multiplex PCR, and TCRdb's table has in-frame clones only and misses some. The sample holds under 150,000 clones, 60% to 80% seen once. At the time of sampling, donors were nominally healthy, though unrecorded immune exposures were likely. This clone showed up just a few times. What it binds is unknown. This clonotype was sampled from a man in his forties or fifties in good health and CMV-seropositive. The chain couples TRBV18 to TRBJ2-2; 11 bases agree with TRBD2. Sequencing was carried out using PBMCs. The chain's CDR3 is CASSGTSGNTGELFF. CDR3 sequence (DNA): TGTGCCAGCTCGGGGACTAGCGGGAACACCGGGGAGCTGTTTTTT.